These 30 T cell receptor beta chains share one sample of origin, sequenced in a study of T-cell reconstitution after alpha-beta-depleted transplantation in children. Unique molecular identifiers were incorporated when the TCRbeta library was constructed. TCRdb independently ran MiXCR on the PCR reads; one entry per CDR3 protein. The table shows 450,000 to 500,000 distinct CDR3 sequences, with approximately 13% occurring only once. The source was PBMCs from the stem cell graft donor, collected from the stem cell graft. All receptors come from a human donor who donated a stem cell graft to a child with combined immunodeficiency.

This clonotype was counted at least ten times. V is TRBV4-3 and J is TRBJ2-1; D is unclear. The CDR3 is 15 amino acids. CDR1 and CDR2 from the germline V gene are LGHNA and YSLEER. The V end was cut by 0 bases, the J end by 6 bases, with 12 bases between. DNA of the CDR3: TGCGCCAGCAGCCAAGATGGTGGCTCCGCCAATGAGCAGTTCTTC. This sequence encodes CASSQDGGSANEQFF.

J is TRBJ2-6 and V is TRBV29-1; a possible D gene is TRBD2 (6 bases). The CDR3 has 15 residues. Germline CDR1 reads SQVTM; CDR2 reads ANQGSEA. Between the trimmed V and J ends, which lost 4 bases and 2 bases, there was a span of 12 bases. Written as DNA, the CDR3 is TGCAGCGTTGTTATGGGGGGACCTGGGGCCAACGTCCTGACTTTC. Translating gives CSVVMGGPGANVLTF.

This clonotype was detected a few times. Here the CDR3 reads CASSVGSLAYEQYF. CDR3 coding DNA: TGTGCCAGCAGCGTAGGTTCGCTGGCCTACGAGCAGTACTTC. The chain joins TRBV9 to TRBJ2-7; D remains unclear. Germline values: CDR1 SGDLS, CDR2 YYNGEE. Trimming cost V 0 bases and J 2 bases, with 9 bases left between them. This CDR3 comprises 14 residues. Together with reference TRBV9 and TRBJ2-7, the CDR3 gives the full variable domain: DSGVTQTPKHLITATGQRVTLRCSPRSGDLSVYWYQQSLDQGLQFLIQYYNGEERAKGNILERFSAQQFPDLHSELNLSSLELGDSALYFCASSVGSLAYEQYFGPGTRLTVT.

There are many counts of this clonotype. The genes are TRBV5-5 and TRBJ2-1; D unresolved. The V gene's germline CDR1 is SGHKS and CDR2 YYEKEE (reference sequence). Trimming removed 1 base from V and 9 bases from J, with 11 bases in between. This CDR3 contains 13 residues. CDR3 residues: CASSLTSPSEQFF. CDR3 DNA: TGTGCCAGCAGCTTGACTTCCCCAAGTGAGCAGTTCTTC.

This clonotype was seen only once. The rearrangement joins TRBV29-1 to TRBJ2-7; no firm D call. The CDR3 consists of 13 residues. V gave up 4 bases and J gave up 3 bases, with 13 bases separating them. Germline V lookup: CDR1 SQVTM, CDR2 ANQGSEA. The CDR3: CSVGTQMLYEQYF. CDR3 bases: TGCAGCGTTGGGACGCAAATGCTCTACGAGCAGTACTTC.

The CDR3 nucleotides read TGCAGTGCTGAGAGTGGGGGTCGTGAGCAGTTCTTC. Its translation: CSAESGGREQFF. The V and J genes are TRBV20-1 and TRBJ2-1; D is perhaps TRBD1 or TRBD2 (5 bases each). V was trimmed by 5 bases and J by 9 bases, leaving 14 bases between them. The length of the CDR3 is 12 residues. Germline values: CDR1 DFQATT, CDR2 SNEGSKA (reference sequence).

This clonotype was found many times. The V and J genes are TRBV12-3 or TRBV12-4 and TRBJ2-1, with 8 bases matching TRBD2. There are 14 residues in the CDR3. V trimming: 7 bases; J trimming: 6 bases; junction bases outside the gene matches: 8. The CDR3 coding sequence is TGTGCCAGCACCTTGAGCGGGGGACCCAATGAGCAGTTCTTC. Amino acid sequence: CASTLSGGPNEQFF.

This sequence joins TRBV6-4 and TRBJ2-2; 9 nucleotides agree with TRBD2. Unmatched junction bases numbered 4, after V lost 7 bases and J lost 1 base. Germline V lookup: CDR1 MRHNA, CDR2 SNTAGT. The CDR3 is made up of 15 amino acids. The CDR3, as DNA: TGTGCCAGCAAAATACTAGCGGGGAACACCGGGGAGCTGTTTTTT. Translating it yields CASKILAGNTGELFF.

The chain carries TRBV6-1 and TRBJ2-7; 13 bases agree with TRBD2. V lost 6 bases to trimming and J lost 2 bases; unmatched junction nucleotides: 10. Per germline, CDR1 MNHNS and CDR2 SASEGT. The CDR3 is made up of 17 amino acids. The CDR3 protein is CASSRGLAGASTYEQYF. The CDR3 DNA reads TGTGCCAGCAGCCGCGGACTAGCGGGGGCTTCAACCTACGAGCAGTACTTC.

This clonotype was observed a handful of times. This chain links TRBV7-6 with TRBJ2-7; 9 positions agree with TRBD1. Germline V gives CDR1 SGHVS, CDR2 FNYEAQ. The CDR3 is 13 residues long. The V and J ends lost 5 bases and 5 bases, in that order; junction bases with no gene match: 4. CDR3 region: CASSRRDRDEQYF. The CDR3 region has the DNA TGTGCCAGCAGCCGACGGGACAGGGACGAGCAGTACTTC. Together with reference TRBV7-6 and TRBJ2-7, the CDR3 gives the full variable domain: GAGVSQSPRYKVTKRGQDVALRCDPISGHVSLYWYRQALGQGPEFLTYFNYEAQQDKSGLPNDRFSAERPEGSISTLTIQRTEQRDSAMYRCASSRRDRDEQYFGPGTRLTVT.

This clonotype was counted a few times. The chain combines TRBV5-1 with TRBJ1-4; D remains ambiguous. V was trimmed by 0 bases and J by 7 bases, leaving 10 bases between them. The CDR3 covers 14 residues. CDR1 and CDR2 from the germline V gene are SGHRS and YFSETQ. CDR3 DNA: TGCGCCAGCAGCTTGGTCGACTTATCTGAAAAACTGTTTTTT. It encodes CASSLVDLSEKLFF.

This clonotype was found many times. The J gene is TRBJ2-1, the V gene TRBV11-3, with 7 nucleotides matching TRBD2. After removal of 1 base from V and 8 bases from J, the junction contained 5 bases not matched to a gene. The CDR3 extends over 14 amino acids. Germline loops: CDR1 SGHNT, CDR2 YENEEA. Written as DNA, the CDR3 is TGTGCCAGCAGCTTAGGGCGGGGGTCGGATGAGCAGTTCTTC. Its protein is CASSLGRGSDEQFF.

The CDR3 loop is CASSLAGTYTHGYTF. Here the CDR3 DNA reads TGTGCCAGCAGTTTAGCCGGGACCTATACCCATGGCTACACCTTC. V and J are TRBV12-3 or TRBV12-4 and TRBJ1-2; maybe TRBD1 (5 bases). The V end was cut by 0 bases, the J end by 6 bases, with 14 bases between. CDR3 size: 15 residues.

The table lists this clonotype with many counts. This chain joins TRBV9 and TRBJ1-1; weak D call: TRBD1 (5 bases). CDR1 is SGDLS, CDR2 YYNGEE, per germline. Trimming took 0 bases from V and 3 from J, leaving 6 bases between them. The CDR3 extends over 13 amino acids. The CDR3 DNA follows: TGTGCCAGCAGCGTAGGAGGGGACACTGAAGCTTTCTTT. As protein: CASSVGGDTEAFF.

This chain uses TRBV7-9 with TRBJ1-1, with 12 bases matching TRBD1. Looked up from germline, CDR1 is SEHNR and CDR2 is FQNEAQ (reference sequence). This CDR3 spans 14 amino acids. V lost 5 bases to trimming and J lost 11 bases; unmatched junction nucleotides: 9. In nucleotides, the CDR3 is TGTGCCAGCAGCCCCGGGACAGGGGGCCGAGGGGCTTTCTTT. This encodes CASSPGTGGRGAFF.

V usage is TRBV12-3 or TRBV12-4 and J usage is TRBJ1-3, with 9 nucleotides matching TRBD1. V lost 2 bases to trimming and J lost 6 bases; unmatched junction nucleotides: 8. CDR3 length: 16 amino acids. The CDR3: CASSLIRGQGQNTIYF. DNA of the CDR3: TGTGCCAGCAGTTTAATACGAGGACAGGGGCAAAACACCATATATTTT.

About this clonotype: One end of the junction varies from germline; a read error may be responsible. The J gene is TRBJ2-5, the V gene TRBV7-7, with D perhaps TRBD2 (6 bases). From germline, CDR1 is SSHAT and CDR2 FNYEAQ (reference sequence). The CDR3 length is 16 residues. The CDR3 region is CASSLEGRRGQETQYF. The CDR3 coding sequence is TGTGCTAGCAGCTTAGAAGGAAGGCGGGGACAAGAGACCCAGTACTTC.

This clonotype showed up just a few times. The chain employs TRBV20-1 and TRBJ2-1, with D maybe TRBD1 (5 bases). The CDR3 sequence is 13 residues long. V lost 6 bases, J lost 5 bases, and 14 bases lay in between. Looked up from germline, CDR1 is DFQATT and CDR2 is SNEGSKA (reference sequence). DNA of the CDR3: TGCAGTGCAACAAACGACAGTAACAATGAGCAGTTCTTC. It is translated as CSATNDSNNEQFF.

This clonotype was counted at least ten times. The final CDR3 position lacks the conserved phenylalanine or tryptophan, pointing to a likely read error. The rearrangement joins TRBV30 to TRBJ1-1; D is undetermined. The CDR3 totals 12 residues. V was cut by 6 bases and J by 2 bases, with 10 bases left in between. The germline gives CDR1 GTSNPN, CDR2 SVGIG (reference sequence). CDR3 sequence (DNA): TGTGCCTGCTCCAGGAGTAACACTGAAGCTTTCCTT. The encoded protein is CACSRSNTEAFL.

Comments on this clonotype: Relative to the germline gene, one junction end is altered; a read error may explain this. This chain links TRBV5-6 with TRBJ2-7; D ambiguous. Germline CDR1 SGHDT, CDR2 YYEEEE. This CDR3 is 14 amino acids long. In nucleotides, the CDR3 is TGTGCCAGCAGCTTCGAGATTTTTACCTACGGGCAGTACTTC. Protein sequence: CASSFEIFTYGQYF.

This chain joins TRBV18 and TRBJ2-5; perhaps TRBD2 as D (5 bases). Looked up from germline, CDR1 is KGHSH and CDR2 is LQKENI. V was clipped by 3 bases and J by 6 bases, with 14 bases between them. The CDR3 runs 14 residues. CDR3 DNA sequence: TGTGCCAGCTCACCCTCACGGGATGGGAAGACCCAGTACTTC. Its translation is CASSPSRDGKTQYF.

This clonotype showed up just a few times. The chain employs TRBV12-3 or TRBV12-4 and TRBJ2-6; 8 bases fit TRBD2. CDR3 length: 20 residues. V lost 8 bases to trimming and J lost 0 bases; unmatched junction nucleotides: 18. The CDR3 sequence is CASLTWWGGRPDSGANVLTF. The DNA of the CDR3 is TGTGCCAGCTTGACGTGGTGGGGCGGGAGGCCTGACTCTGGGGCCAACGTCCTGACTTTC.

This clonotype was recorded at least ten times. This sequence joins TRBV12-3 or TRBV12-4 and TRBJ2-5, with D hard to call. V dropped 6 bases and J dropped 6 bases, with 8 bases sitting between them. The CDR3 contains 11 residues. CDR3 amino acids: CASRLGQTQYF. The DNA of the CDR3 is TGTGCCAGCAGGCTTGGGCAGACCCAGTACTTC.

This clonotype was counted only a few times. The chain employs TRBV9 and TRBJ2-5, with D perhaps matching TRBD2 (5 bases). The V end lost 3 bases, the J end lost 7 bases, and 13 bases lay between the germline ends. The germline V gene has CDR1 SGDLS and CDR2 YYNGEE. CDR3 length: 13 residues. This chain's CDR3 is CASSADGMGTQYF. The CDR3 DNA is TGTGCCAGCAGCGCGGACGGGATGGGGACCCAGTACTTC.

This clonotype was observed many times. This chain links TRBV29-1 with TRBJ2-1; 13 nucleotides match TRBD2. V trimming: 3 bases; J trimming: 6 bases; junction bases outside the gene matches: 2. This CDR3 is 14 amino acids long. From germline, CDR1 is SQVTM and CDR2 ANQGSEA. CDR3 loop: CSVEGTSGINEQFF. In DNA form, the CDR3 reads TGCAGCGTTGAGGGGACTAGCGGGATCAATGAGCAGTTCTTC.

This clonotype was recorded many times. The chain joins TRBV12-3 or TRBV12-4 to TRBJ2-1, with D perhaps matching TRBD1 (6 bases). V was pared by 1 base and J by 8 bases, with 6 bases between. This CDR3 is built from 12 residues. The CDR3 loop is CASSLGGHEQFF. CDR3 DNA sequence: TGTGCCAGCAGTTTAGGGGGGCATGAGCAGTTCTTC.

CDR3 in DNA: TGCAGCGCCGTATGGGAGGTCTCCTACAATGAGCAGTTCTTC. It codes for CSAVWEVSYNEQFF. V and J are TRBV29-1 and TRBJ2-1, with D perhaps matching TRBD2 (6 bases). Trimming stripped 7 bases from V and 0 bases from J, with 13 bases between. Germline V CDR1 and CDR2: SQVTM, ANQGSEA. The CDR3 covers 14 residues.

V and J are TRBV4-3 and TRBJ2-7; D remains unclear. Looked up from germline, CDR1 is LGHNA and CDR2 is YSLEER. The CDR3 runs to 15 residues. V lost 0 bases and J 0 bases, leaving 9 bases between the germline ends. CDR3 sequence: CASSQELRPSYEQYF. CDR3 nucleotide sequence: TGCGCCAGCAGCCAAGAATTAAGACCCTCCTACGAGCAGTACTTC.

This clonotype was detected many times. This rearrangement joins TRBV7-8 to TRBJ1-6, with 7 bases identical to TRBD1. CDR1 is SGHVS and CDR2 is FQNEAQ in the germline V gene. The J segment lost 3 bases and the V segment lost 5 bases, leaving 4 bases of the junction unmatched. CDR3 length equals 15 residues. CDR3 in amino acids: CASSPGDSYNSPLHF. DNA of the CDR3: TGTGCCAGCAGCCCCGGGGACAGCTATAATTCACCCCTCCACTTT.

The J gene is TRBJ2-3, the V gene TRBV11-2, with 7 bases matching TRBD2. The junction had 5 bases not matched to a gene; V was cut back by 5 bases and J by 0 bases. The CDR3 has 15 residues. Germline CDR1 is SGHAT and CDR2 is FQNNGV. CDR3 coding DNA: TGTGCCAGCAGCCCCGGGACTACTAGCACAGATACGCAGTATTTT. This encodes CASSPGTTSTDTQYF. Combining the CDR3 with reference TRBV11-2 and TRBJ2-3 gives the whole variable domain EAGVAQSPRYKIIEKRQSVAFWCNPISGHATLYWYQQILGQGPKLLIQFQNNGVVDDSQLPKDRFSAERLKGVDSTLKIQPAKLEDSAVYLCASSPGTTSTDTQYFGPGTRLTVL.